These 32 T cell receptor beta chains originate from one sample sequenced in a study of CD8 T cells in Susac syndrome. Random-hexamer reverse transcription was applied to 0.5 to 1 ug RNA. TCRdb reprocessed the immunoSEQ multiplex PCR reads with MiXCR, giving one entry per CDR3 protein. The sample carries around 230,000 distinct CDR3 sequences, 95% recorded once. The material sequenced was CD4+ T cells from PBMCs. These receptors all come from a human donor with multiple sclerosis.

The chain has TRBV2 and TRBJ2-7; D unresolved. This CDR3 is built from 14 residues. Germline CDR1 and CDR2: SNHLY and FYNNEI. V lost 2 bases and J lost 4, with 12 bases in between. The CDR3 region has the DNA TGTGCCAGCAGTGAACCCATGCCTGTTTACGAGCAGTACTTC. This codes for CASSEPMPVYEQYF.

The V and J genes are TRBV2 and TRBJ2-5; D may correspond to TRBD1 or TRBD2 (5 bases each). Germline V CDR1 and CDR2: SNHLY, FYNNEI. This CDR3 spans 13 amino acids. Trimming cost V 4 bases and J 5 bases, with 11 bases left between them. CDR3 bases: TGTGCCAGCAGTGGGGGGAAGTACGAGACCCAGTACTTC. Translated: CASSGGKYETQYF.

V and J are TRBV30 and TRBJ2-5; D is possibly TRBD1 or TRBD2 (7 bases each). V lost 2 bases and J 6 bases, leaving 25 bases between the germline ends. The CDR3 consists of 17 residues. Germline-derived CDR1 and CDR2 are GTSNPN and SVGIG (reference sequence). The CDR3, as DNA: TGTGCCTGGAGTCCCCTCAGGGGGGGTGGATCTGGGAAGACCCAGTACTTC. Translating gives CAWSPLRGGGSGKTQYF.

V gene TRBV20-1 combines with J gene TRBJ2-3; D is ambiguous. The germline V and J ends were trimmed by 6 bases and 4 bases, with 17 bases remaining between them. The CDR3 spans 14 residues. From germline, CDR1 is DFQATT and CDR2 SNEGSKA (reference sequence). CDR3 sequence reads: CSASPIRSADTQYF. For the CDR3, the DNA is TGCAGTGCGTCGCCTATACGAAGTGCAGATACGCAGTATTTT.

This chain joins TRBV11-2 and TRBJ1-1, with D unclear. V lost 5 bases to trimming and J lost 0 bases, with 1 base between them. CDR1 and CDR2 (germline): SGHAT, FQNNGV. The CDR3 consists of 11 residues. This CDR3 is CASSMNTEAFF. CDR3 nucleotide sequence: TGTGCCAGCAGCATGAACACTGAAGCTTTCTTT.

The CDR3 DNA follows: TGCGCCAGCAGCCAAGTGCAGGGGTGGATAAACACCGGGGAGCTGTTTTTT. It codes for CASSQVQGWINTGELFF. The chain carries TRBV4-1 and TRBJ2-2; D may be TRBD1 (6 bases). The germline V gene has CDR1 MGHRA and CDR2 YSYEKL. The V and J ends lost 1 base and 2 bases respectively, with 14 bases between them. There are 17 residues in the CDR3.

This chain joins TRBV28 and TRBJ2-1; 10 positions match TRBD2. Per germline, CDR1 MDHEN and CDR2 SYDVKM. The CDR3 covers 17 residues. V lost 6 bases and J lost 3; bases outside the gene matches: 11. The chain's CDR3 is CASRFRRLAGGYNEQFF. CDR3 DNA sequence: TGTGCCAGCAGGTTTAGAAGATTAGCGGGGGGCTACAATGAGCAGTTCTTC.

This clonotype was detected only once. The V and J genes are TRBV6-5 and TRBJ2-7; D is perhaps TRBD2 (5 bases). Germline V gene lookup returns CDR1 MNHEY and CDR2 SVGAGI. The length of the CDR3 is 14 residues. V lost 4 bases and J 5 bases, leaving 15 bases between the germline ends. CDR3 sequence reads: CASSSTPGVHEQYF. CDR3 DNA: TGTGCCAGCAGTTCGACACCCGGGGTTCACGAGCAGTACTTC.

V and J are TRBV2 and TRBJ2-1, with 11 bases lining up with TRBD1. Per the germline V gene, CDR1 is SNHLY and CDR2 is FYNNEI. Trimming removed 8 bases from V and 8 bases from J; junction bases left unmatched: 8. This CDR3 spans 14 amino acids. The CDR3 DNA follows: TGTGCCAGCTCAGGGACAGGGGGAATTGATGAGCAGTTCTTC. Translated: CASSGTGGIDEQFF.

V is TRBV30 and J is TRBJ2-3; possible D gene TRBD2, 6 bases. Germline assignment: CDR1 GTSNPN and CDR2 SVGIG (reference sequence). The CDR3 spans 11 residues. The ends were cut back, 0 bases at V and 12 bases at J, with 10 bases in the middle. The CDR3 DNA follows: TGTGCCTGGAGTGTACTAGCACTACAGTATTTT. As protein: CAWSVLALQYF.

This clonotype was detected once. The chain links TRBV2 to TRBJ2-3, with D unclear. This CDR3 comprises 12 residues. Germline CDR1 is SNHLY and CDR2 is FYNNEI. Deletions cut 6 bases from V and 4 bases from J, with 8 bases between. CDR3: CASRILADTQYF. In DNA form, the CDR3 reads TGTGCCAGCAGGATATTAGCAGATACGCAGTATTTT.

With regard to this clonotype: An end of the junction does not agree with germline; a read error may underlie this. The J gene is TRBJ1-1, the V gene TRBV20-1; TRBD1 might be the D (6 bases). The germline CDR1 and CDR2 sequences are DFQATT and SNEGSKA (reference sequence). The CDR3 runs to 10 residues. The CDR3 is CSANLDSRPF. For the CDR3, the DNA is TGCAGTGCTAACTTGGACAGTCGTCCCTTT.

DNA for the CDR3: TGCAGCGTTGTCAGGGGGAACACTGAAGCTTTCTTT. Translation gives CSVVRGNTEAFF. This chain joins TRBV29-1 and TRBJ1-1, with D possibly being TRBD1 (6 bases). CDR1 and CDR2 from the germline V gene are SQVTM and ANQGSEA. CDR3 length: 12 residues. V lost 4 bases, J lost 1 base, and 7 bases lay in between.

The chain combines TRBV20-1 with TRBJ2-5, with 7 bases lining up with TRBD2. V lost 5 bases and J lost 5; bases outside the gene matches: 17. There are 16 residues in the CDR3. Germline V CDR1 and CDR2: DFQATT, SNEGSKA (reference sequence). The CDR3 region is CSAEAYWEGRQETQYF. CDR3 nucleotides: TGCAGTGCTGAGGCTTATTGGGAGGGGAGGCAGGAGACCCAGTACTTC.

CDR3 bases: TGCAGTGCTAGAGACGGTTTGAAGAGGTCTCAGCCCCAGCATTTT. This codes for CSARDGLKRSQPQHF. The chain links TRBV20-1 to TRBJ1-5, with no clear D. Germline CDR1 is DFQATT and CDR2 is SNEGSKA (reference sequence). The CDR3 is 15 residues long. Trimming shortened V by 0 bases and J by 6 bases, and 15 bases separated the two germline ends.

The V gene is TRBV3-1, the J gene TRBJ2-3; 12 bases are a match to TRBD2. Germline trimming cut 6 bases from V and 4 bases from J; bases unmatched to any gene: 5. This CDR3 has 15 residues. CDR1 is LGHDT, CDR2 YNNKEL, per germline (reference sequence). The CDR3 spells CASRPSGRAADTQYF. The CDR3 bases are TGTGCCAGCAGGCCTAGCGGGAGGGCCGCAGATACGCAGTATTTT.

V gene TRBV3-1 combines with J gene TRBJ2-5, with D possibly being TRBD1 or TRBD2 (5 bases each). V was shortened by 4 bases and J by 5 bases, with 11 bases between the two germline ends. The germline CDR1 and CDR2 sequences are LGHDT and YNNKEL (reference sequence). This CDR3 comprises 13 residues. The CDR3 protein is CASSPQEGETQYF. CDR3 DNA: TGTGCCAGCAGCCCGCAAGAGGGGGAGACCCAGTACTTC.

V usage is TRBV4-2 and J usage is TRBJ2-7; D is uncertain. Germline V gives CDR1 LGHNA, CDR2 YNFKEQ. V dropped 3 bases and J dropped 13 bases, with 4 bases sitting between them. This CDR3 is built from 8 residues. CDR3 loop: CASSHPYF. CDR3 nucleotide sequence: TGTGCCAGCAGCCATCCTTACTTC.

The chain uses TRBV3-1 and TRBJ2-1, with D perhaps TRBD1 or TRBD2 (5 bases each). Trimming left V 5 bases short and J 6 bases short, with 11 bases between. The CDR3 has 13 amino acids. From germline, CDR1 is LGHDT and CDR2 YNNKEL (reference sequence). The CDR3 sequence: CASSVWDVNEQFF. CDR3 nucleotides: TGTGCCAGCAGCGTCTGGGACGTCAATGAGCAGTTCTTC.

The rearrangement links TRBV20-1 to TRBJ1-4; tentative D call: TRBD1 (6 bases). The CDR3 runs 18 residues. V was trimmed by 3 bases and J by 5 bases, leaving 25 bases between them. Germline CDR1 and CDR2: DFQATT and SNEGSKA (reference sequence). The DNA for the CDR3 is TGCAGTGCTAGTGAGTCGGGGGCGCCGAACCTCCTCAATGAAAAACTGTTTTTT. As protein: CSASESGAPNLLNEKLFF.

This clonotype has only one observation. The rearrangement links TRBV6-2 or TRBV6-3 to TRBJ2-1, with TRBD1 matching over 8 bases. The CDR3 has 14 amino acids. Unmatched junction bases numbered 3, after V lost 7 bases and J lost 1 base. From germline, CDR1 is MNHEY and CDR2 SVGEGT. CDR3 sequence (DNA): TGTGCCAGCAAACAGGGGGTATCCTACAATGAGCAGTTCTTC. This sequence encodes CASKQGVSYNEQFF.

This clonotype has a single count. The chain joins TRBV27 to TRBJ2-5; TRBD2 might be the D (5 bases). V was pared by 5 bases and J by 0 bases, with 10 bases between. The germline CDR1 and CDR2 sequences are MNHEY and SMNVEV (reference sequence). CDR3 length: 14 amino acids. CDR3 region: CASSPPGYQETQYF. The DNA of the CDR3 is TGTGCCAGCAGTCCCCCGGGGTACCAAGAGACCCAGTACTTC.

J is TRBJ2-5 and V is TRBV4-2; the D gene is possibly TRBD2 (5 bases). Germline V CDR1 and CDR2: LGHNA, YNFKEQ. The V and J ends lost 1 base and 5 bases respectively, with 14 bases between them. The CDR3 totals 15 residues. Here the CDR3 reads CASSQVAGLAETQYF. DNA of the CDR3: TGTGCCAGCAGCCAAGTTGCAGGACTTGCGGAGACCCAGTACTTC.

The chain carries TRBV20-1 and TRBJ2-5, with a possible D match to TRBD1 (5 bases). Germline loops: CDR1 DFQATT, CDR2 SNEGSKA (reference sequence). The V gene lost 3 bases and the J gene lost 5 bases, with 10 bases spanning the gap. The CDR3 covers 12 residues. CDR3 sequence (DNA): TGCAGTGCTAGTCAGGGAACGGAGACCCAGTACTTC. This gives the protein CSASQGTETQYF.

The chain couples TRBV27 to TRBJ2-1, with TRBD2 matching over 12 bases. With 6 bases clipped from V and 2 bases from J, the junction kept 5 bases outside the gene matches. Germline CDR1 reads MNHEY; CDR2 reads SMNVEV (reference sequence). The CDR3 has 16 amino acids. CDR3 sequence: CASRGLAGLTYNEQFF. The CDR3 region has the DNA TGTGCCAGCAGAGGACTAGCGGGACTTACCTACAATGAGCAGTTCTTC.

The rearrangement uses TRBV20-1 and TRBJ2-7; TRBD2 matches 7 bases. J was trimmed by 6 bases and V by 4 bases; bases with no gene match: 9. Per germline, CDR1 DFQATT and CDR2 SNEGSKA (reference sequence). The CDR3 sequence is 13 residues long. Here the CDR3 DNA reads TGCAGTGCTACCCAATGGGGGGGTGGCGAGCAGTACTTC. Its protein is CSATQWGGGEQYF.

The rearrangement uses TRBV15 and TRBJ1-2; no clear D. The germline CDR1 and CDR2 sequences are LNHNV and YYDKDF (reference sequence). The CDR3 has 14 amino acids. Between the trimmed V and J ends, which lost 4 bases and 6 bases, there was a span of 15 bases. Here the CDR3 reads CATSIKGKTDGYTF. The CDR3 DNA reads TGTGCCACCAGCATAAAGGGCAAAACGGATGGCTACACCTTC.

V gene TRBV2 combines with J gene TRBJ1-2, with 7 bases lining up with TRBD1. Losses at the gene ends were 6 bases for V and 6 bases for J; bases not matched to a gene: 13. The germline gives CDR1 SNHLY, CDR2 FYNNEI. The CDR3 is made up of 15 amino acids. CDR3 sequence: CASRWGTVTRDGYTF. The CDR3 DNA follows: TGTGCCAGCAGATGGGGGACAGTAACAAGAGATGGCTACACCTTC.

The gene calls are TRBV29-1 and TRBJ2-1; 7 bases agree with TRBD2. This CDR3 contains 14 residues. Germline-derived CDR1 and CDR2 are SQVTM and ANQGSEA. The trim removed 7 bases at V and 5 bases at J, leaving 11 bases unmatched. The CDR3 sequence: CSGGAGLSNNEQFF. The CDR3 DNA reads TGCAGCGGAGGAGCGGGGTTGTCGAACAATGAGCAGTTCTTC.

The chain combines TRBV27 with TRBJ2-1; 9 bases line up with TRBD2. This CDR3 spans 19 amino acids. The germline V gene encodes CDR1 MNHEY and CDR2 SMNVEV (reference sequence). The ends lost 5 bases at V and 9 bases at J; junction bases unmatched: 23. The CDR3 here is CASSKKPPGTSSSGVEQFF. The CDR3 coding sequence is TGTGCCAGCAGTAAAAAACCTCCCGGGACTAGCTCTTCGGGGGTTGAGCAGTTCTTC.

This clonotype was counted a single time. The chain combines TRBV20-1 with TRBJ2-1, with 9 bases aligning to TRBD2. V shed 5 bases, J shed 5 bases, and the junction held 7 bases outside the gene matches. CDR1 is DFQATT, CDR2 SNEGSKA, per germline (reference sequence). This CDR3 is 14 amino acids long. The chain's CDR3 is CSAPLAGVNNEQFF. For the CDR3, the DNA is TGCAGTGCTCCTTTAGCGGGAGTTAACAATGAGCAGTTCTTC.

The chain employs TRBV7-9 and TRBJ2-1; maybe TRBD2 (5 bases). CDR1 and CDR2 (germline): SEHNR, FQNEAQ (reference sequence). The V end lost 6 bases, the J end lost 10 bases, and 16 bases lay between the germline ends. This CDR3 region has 13 residues. Here the CDR3 reads CASSSAPAGEQFF. CDR3 nucleotide sequence: TGTGCCAGCAGTTCAGCCCCCGCGGGCGAGCAGTTCTTC.